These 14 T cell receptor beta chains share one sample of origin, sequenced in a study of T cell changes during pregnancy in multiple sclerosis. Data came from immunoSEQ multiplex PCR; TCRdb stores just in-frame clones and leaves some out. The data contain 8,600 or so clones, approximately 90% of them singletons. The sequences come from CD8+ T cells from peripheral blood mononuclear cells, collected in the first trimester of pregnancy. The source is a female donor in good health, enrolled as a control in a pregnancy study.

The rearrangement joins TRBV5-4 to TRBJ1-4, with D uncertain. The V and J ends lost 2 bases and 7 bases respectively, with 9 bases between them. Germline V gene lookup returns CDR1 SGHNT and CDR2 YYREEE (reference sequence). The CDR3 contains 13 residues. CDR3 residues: CASSFSGREKLFF. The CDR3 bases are TGTGCCAGCAGCTTTTCAGGTCGTGAAAAACTGTTTTTT.

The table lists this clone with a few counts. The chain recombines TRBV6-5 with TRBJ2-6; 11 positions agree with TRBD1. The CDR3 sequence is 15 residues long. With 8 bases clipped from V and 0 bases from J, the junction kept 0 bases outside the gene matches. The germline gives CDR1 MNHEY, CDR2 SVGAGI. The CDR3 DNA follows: TGTGCCAGCGGGACAGGGGGCTCTGGGGCCAACGTCCTGACTTTC. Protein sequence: CASGTGGSGANVLTF.

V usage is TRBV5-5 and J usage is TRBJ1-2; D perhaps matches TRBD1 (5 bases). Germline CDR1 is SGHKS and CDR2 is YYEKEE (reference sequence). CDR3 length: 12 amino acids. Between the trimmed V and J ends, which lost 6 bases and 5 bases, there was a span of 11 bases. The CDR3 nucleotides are TGTGCCAGCACCCAGGGTGGGTATGGCTACACCTTC. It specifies CASTQGGYGYTF.

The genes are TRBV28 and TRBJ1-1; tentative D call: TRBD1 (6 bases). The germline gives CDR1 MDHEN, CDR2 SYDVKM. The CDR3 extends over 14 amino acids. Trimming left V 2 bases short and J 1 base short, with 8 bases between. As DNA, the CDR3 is TGTGCCAGCAGTTTACCACAGGGGAACACTGAAGCTTTCTTT. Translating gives CASSLPQGNTEAFF.

The CDR3 sequence is CASRETGDYGYTF. Written as DNA, the CDR3 is TGTGCCAGCAGAGAAACAGGGGACTATGGCTACACCTTC. The gene calls are TRBV27 and TRBJ1-2, with 7 bases matching TRBD1. CDR3 length: 13 residues. J lost 3 bases, V lost 6 bases, and 4 bases had no gene match. Per the germline V gene, CDR1 is MNHEY and CDR2 is SMNVEV (reference sequence).

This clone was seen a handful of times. As DNA, the CDR3 is TGTGCCAGCACTCCGGGCCAGGGGGACGCCGGGGAGCTGTTTTTT. Encoded protein: CASTPGQGDAGELFF. The genes are TRBV6-1 and TRBJ2-2, with TRBD1 matching 7 bases. V was pared by 7 bases and J by 6 bases, with 11 bases of the junction left unmatched. CDR1 MNHNS and CDR2 SASEGT come from the germline V gene. The length of the CDR3 is 15 residues.

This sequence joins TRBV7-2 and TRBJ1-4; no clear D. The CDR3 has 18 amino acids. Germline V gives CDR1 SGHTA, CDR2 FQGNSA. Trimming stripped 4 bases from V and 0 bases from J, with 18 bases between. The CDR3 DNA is TGTGCCAGCAGCTCCCATCCGACTCCAATGACAACTAATGAAAAACTGTTTTTT. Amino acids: CASSSHPTPMTTNEKLFF.

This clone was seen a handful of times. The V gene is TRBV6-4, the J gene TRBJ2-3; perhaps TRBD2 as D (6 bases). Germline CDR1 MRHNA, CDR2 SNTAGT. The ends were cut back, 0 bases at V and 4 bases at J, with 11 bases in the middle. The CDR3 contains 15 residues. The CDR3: CASSDSNGGADTQYF. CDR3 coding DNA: TGTGCCAGCAGTGACTCGAACGGCGGGGCAGATACGCAGTATTTT.

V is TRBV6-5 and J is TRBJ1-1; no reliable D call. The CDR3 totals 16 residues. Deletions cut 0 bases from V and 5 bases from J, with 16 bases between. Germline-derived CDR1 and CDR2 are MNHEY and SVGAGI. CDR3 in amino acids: CASSYSNSPGATEAFF. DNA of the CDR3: TGTGCCAGCAGTTACTCCAATAGCCCTGGAGCGACTGAAGCTTTCTTT.

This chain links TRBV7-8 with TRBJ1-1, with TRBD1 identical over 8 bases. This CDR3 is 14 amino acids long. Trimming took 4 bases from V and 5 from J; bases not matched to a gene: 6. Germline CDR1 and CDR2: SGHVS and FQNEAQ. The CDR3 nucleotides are TGTGCCAGCAGCTACCGACAGGGGCGGACTGAAGCTTTCTTT. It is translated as CASSYRQGRTEAFF.

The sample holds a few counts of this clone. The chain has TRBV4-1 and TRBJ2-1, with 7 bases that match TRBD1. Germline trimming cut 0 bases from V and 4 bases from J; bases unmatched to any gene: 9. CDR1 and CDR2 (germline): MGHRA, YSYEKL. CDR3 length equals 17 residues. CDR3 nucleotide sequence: TGCGCCAGCAGCCAAGATCCCCCCGGGACAGAGTACAATGAGCAGTTCTTC. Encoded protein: CASSQDPPGTEYNEQFF.

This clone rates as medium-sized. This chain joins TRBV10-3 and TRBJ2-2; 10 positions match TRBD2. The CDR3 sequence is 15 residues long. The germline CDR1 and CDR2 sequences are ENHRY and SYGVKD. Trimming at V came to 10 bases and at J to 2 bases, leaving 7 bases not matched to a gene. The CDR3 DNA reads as TGTGCCACCCAAACTAGCGGGACAAACACCGGGGAGCTGTTTTTT. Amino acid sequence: CATQTSGTNTGELFF.

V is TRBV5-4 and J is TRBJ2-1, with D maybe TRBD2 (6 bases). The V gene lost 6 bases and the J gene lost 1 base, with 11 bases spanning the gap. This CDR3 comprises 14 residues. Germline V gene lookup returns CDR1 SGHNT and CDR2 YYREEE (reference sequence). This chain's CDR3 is CASTPGDSYNEQFF. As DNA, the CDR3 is TGTGCCAGCACCCCGGGGGATTCCTACAATGAGCAGTTCTTC.

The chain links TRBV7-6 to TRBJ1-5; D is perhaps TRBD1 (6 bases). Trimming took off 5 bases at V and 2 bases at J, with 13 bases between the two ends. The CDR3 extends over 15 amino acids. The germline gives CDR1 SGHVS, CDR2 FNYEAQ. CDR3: CASSLSRGGNQPQHF. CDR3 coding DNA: TGTGCCAGCAGCCTTAGCAGGGGTGGCAATCAGCCCCAGCATTTT.